One and the same sample provided the 27 T cell receptor beta chains below, sequenced in a study of metastatic and nonmetastatic thyroid tumors (dated by TCRdb to the early 2020s). No patient had received any treatment before thyroid surgery. Library preparation employed PCR. For sequencing, an Illumina HiSeq 4000 was employed. The raw public data were reprocessed by TCRdb itself: fastp quality trimming at Q25, MiXCR clonotype calling, in-frame beta chains only. Recorded for this sample are some 14,000 clones; just under 30% of them occurred a single time. The ten largest account for approximately 4% of the sample. The material sequenced was blood. The receptor set was obtained from a female donor with papillary thyroid cancer or a benign thyroid nodule (not recorded which). Some clones in this sample may be carry-over from other donors' samples.

As regards this clone: At one boundary the junction diverges from the germline segment, which might be a read error. The chain combines TRBV11-2 with TRBJ2-3, with TRBD2 as a possible D gene (5 bases). Germline V CDR1 and CDR2: SGHAT, FQNNGV. The length of the CDR3 is 14 residues. The CDR3 sequence is CVSSSGSSTDTQYF. CDR3 DNA sequence: TGTGTCAGCAGCTCGGGGTCTTCCACAGATACGCAGTATTTT.

This clone is a singleton in its sample. The genes are TRBV7-2 and TRBJ1-3; 10 bases agree with TRBD1. With V trimmed by 3 bases and J by 2 bases, 1 base remained unmatched. This CDR3 has 15 residues. Germline V gene data show CDR1 as SGHTA and CDR2 as FQGNSA. CDR3 sequence (DNA): TGTGCCAGCAGCTTTGGGACAGGGGCTGGAAACACCATATATTTT. Its protein is CASSFGTGAGNTIYF.

This sequence joins TRBV11-2 and TRBJ1-6, with D uncertain. Per the germline V gene, CDR1 is SGHAT and CDR2 is FQNNGV. The CDR3 loop spans 15 amino acids. The V end was cut by 0 bases, the J end by 6 bases, with 9 bases between. This CDR3 reads CASSLDFFGNSPLHF. The CDR3, as DNA: TGTGCCAGCAGCTTAGATTTTTTTGGTAATTCACCCCTCCACTTT. Complete variable domain (other parts from reference TRBV11-2 and TRBJ1-6): EAGVAQSPRYKIIEKRQSVAFWCNPISGHATLYWYQQILGQGPKLLIQFQNNGVVDDSQLPKDRFSAERLKGVDSTLKIQPAKLEDSAVYLCASSLDFFGNSPLHFGNGTRLTVT.

This clone is categorized as medium-sized. J is TRBJ2-5 and V is TRBV5-1, with a possible D match to TRBD2 (5 bases). Trimming stripped 0 bases from V and 1 base from J, with 16 bases between. The CDR3 runs to 17 residues. Germline CDR1 reads SGHRS; CDR2 reads YFSETQ. For the CDR3, the DNA is TGCGCCAGCAGCTTGGATCTGGATAGCGCTGTCCAAGAGACCCAGTACTTC. Its protein is CASSLDLDSAVQETQYF.

The chain links TRBV5-1 to TRBJ1-2; D remains ambiguous. This CDR3 has 14 amino acids. Trimming took 1 base from V and 4 from J, leaving 11 bases between them. Germline V gene sequence: CDR1 SGHRS, CDR2 YFSETQ. The CDR3 region is CASSLIYDFYGYTF. CDR3 DNA sequence: TGCGCCAGCAGCTTGATCTATGACTTCTATGGCTACACCTTC. The whole variable domain, filled in from reference TRBV5-1 and TRBJ1-2, reads KAGVTQTPRYLIKTRGQQVTLSCSPISGHRSVSWYQQTPGQGLQFLFEYFSETQRNKGNFPGRFSGRQFSNSRSEMNVSTLELGDSALYLCASSLIYDFYGYTFGSGTRLTVV.

This clone was found a few times. The CDR3 region is CATSKRRGGGETQYF. Written as DNA, the CDR3 is TGTGCCACCAGCAAGAGGAGGGGGGGCGGAGAGACCCAGTACTTC. V and J are TRBV15 and TRBJ2-5; possible D gene TRBD2, 7 bases. V lost 4 bases and J lost 4, with 16 bases in between. Germline V gene lookup returns CDR1 LNHNV and CDR2 YYDKDF (reference sequence). The CDR3 runs to 15 residues.

A single count supports this clone. The rearrangement uses TRBV20-1 and TRBJ2-7, with TRBD2 identical over 9 bases. Germline CDR1 and CDR2: DFQATT and SNEGSKA (reference sequence). The CDR3 totals 14 residues. The junction had 8 bases not matched to a gene; V was cut back by 5 bases and J by 3 bases. The CDR3 nucleotides read TGCAGTGCTCTCAGACTAGCGGAAGACTACGAGCAGTACTTC. Protein: CSALRLAEDYEQYF.

This clone was recorded only once. V usage is TRBV24-1 and J usage is TRBJ2-3, with a weak D call TRBD2 (5 bases). V was pared by 4 bases and J by 2 bases, with 18 bases between. The germline CDR1 and CDR2 sequences are KGHDR and SFDVKD. The CDR3 runs to 17 residues. The CDR3 reads CATSDQRAGGPTDTQYF. CDR3 bases: TGTGCCACCAGTGACCAGAGGGCGGGCGGACCCACAGATACGCAGTATTTT.

This clone was observed at least ten times. The CDR3 sequence is CASSTVPTSGRENEQFF. Written as DNA, the CDR3 is TGTGCCAGCAGCACTGTTCCAACTAGCGGAAGGGAGAATGAGCAGTTCTTC. This sequence joins TRBV7-6 and TRBJ2-1; 8 bases fit TRBD2. V was pared by 5 bases and J by 7 bases, with 16 bases of the junction left unmatched. Looked up from germline, CDR1 is SGHVS and CDR2 is FNYEAQ. This CDR3 is 17 amino acids long.

Relative to its sample, this clone is medium-sized. This rearrangement joins TRBV15 to TRBJ2-2; 8 bases are a match to TRBD1. Germline lookup yields CDR1 LNHNV and CDR2 YYDKDF (reference sequence). The CDR3 spans 14 residues. Trimming at V came to 2 bases and at J to 6 bases, leaving 2 bases not matched to a gene. As DNA, the CDR3 is TGTGCCACCAGCAGACGGACAGGGTCCGGGGAGCTGTTTTTT. Its translation is CATSRRTGSGELFF.

The chain has TRBV11-2 and TRBJ1-2; no definite D call. Between the trimmed V and J ends, which lost 3 bases and 7 bases, there was a span of 15 bases. This CDR3 is 14 amino acids long. Per germline, CDR1 SGHAT and CDR2 FQNNGV. The CDR3 DNA sequence: TGTGCCAGCAGCTTGGCCCAGGCTGCGGCTGGCTACACCTTC. Protein: CASSLAQAAAGYTF.

This clone was seen a handful of times. This chain joins TRBV12-3 or TRBV12-4 and TRBJ2-5; 7 nucleotides match TRBD2. The CDR3 totals 14 residues. V dropped 5 bases and J dropped 4; count of bases not matched to a gene: 7. The CDR3 spells CASSTSVRVETQYF. The DNA of the CDR3 is TGTGCCAGCAGTACTAGCGTGAGAGTAGAGACCCAGTACTTC.

A remark on this clone: A junction boundary mismatches the germline segment, possibly from a read error. This rearrangement joins TRBV19 to TRBJ2-2; perhaps TRBD2 as D (5 bases). Germline V CDR1 and CDR2: LNHDA, SQIVND (reference sequence). CDR3 size: 13 residues. DNA for the CDR3: TGTGCCAGCACCGGTGGTCCCACCTGGGAGTTGTTTTTT. This codes for CASTGGPTWELFF.

This clone was recorded a few times. J is TRBJ2-3 and V is TRBV28; no firm D call. The V gene's germline CDR1 is MDHEN and CDR2 SYDVKM. The CDR3 sequence is 15 residues long. The V and J ends lost 4 bases and 0 bases respectively, with 11 bases between them. CDR3 loop: CASSYRPASTDTQYF. The CDR3 region has the DNA TGTGCCAGCAGTTACCGTCCGGCGAGCACAGATACGCAGTATTTT.

The rearrangement joins TRBV11-1 to TRBJ1-1, with D unresolved. The CDR3 length is 13 residues. Trimming shortened V by 1 base and J by 4 bases, and 7 bases separated the two germline ends. Germline V lookup: CDR1 SGHAT, CDR2 FQDESV (reference sequence). Here the CDR3 DNA reads TGTGCCAGCAGCTTAGAGGGCAGCACTGAAGCTTTCTTT. It specifies CASSLEGSTEAFF.

This clone is labeled as medium-sized (0.01 to 0.1%). This chain joins TRBV11-2 and TRBJ2-5; possibly TRBD2 for D (5 bases). The CDR3 runs to 13 residues. Germline V gene lookup returns CDR1 SGHAT and CDR2 FQNNGV. The germline V and J ends were trimmed by 3 bases and 7 bases, with 12 bases remaining between them. CDR3 sequence: CASSFRGSVTQYF. The CDR3, as DNA: TGTGCCAGCAGCTTTCGGGGTTCGGTGACCCAGTACTTC.

The chain combines TRBV28 with TRBJ2-5, with 8 nucleotides matching TRBD1. Germline V gene data show CDR1 as MDHEN and CDR2 as SYDVKM. CDR3 length: 14 residues. With V trimmed by 5 bases and J by 5 bases, 7 bases remained unmatched. The CDR3 nucleotides are TGTGCCAGCAGTCCACTCCGGGACAGGGAGACCCAGTACTTC. Its translation: CASSPLRDRETQYF.

The V gene is TRBV20-1, the J gene TRBJ2-2, with 12 bases fitting TRBD1. Germline V lookup: CDR1 DFQATT, CDR2 SNEGSKA (reference sequence). The CDR3 is made up of 15 amino acids. The V segment lost 5 bases and the J segment 5 bases; nucleotides outside the gene matches: 6. As DNA, the CDR3 is TGCAGTGCTCCGGGACAGGGGGCGCAAACCGGGGAGCTGTTTTTT. Its protein is CSAPGQGAQTGELFF.

In this sample, this clone is medium-sized. J is TRBJ2-1 and V is TRBV7-8; 9 bases match TRBD2. The CDR3 length is 17 residues. From germline, CDR1 is SGHVS and CDR2 FQNEAQ. V trimming: 1 base; J trimming: 9 bases; junction bases outside the gene matches: 13. This CDR3 reads CASSLVRGGRANGEQFF. Here the CDR3 DNA reads TGTGCCAGCAGCTTAGTGAGAGGCGGGAGGGCCAACGGTGAGCAGTTCTTC.

The gene calls are TRBV11-2 and TRBJ2-3; D remains ambiguous. CDR1 is SGHAT and CDR2 is FQNNGV in the germline V gene. CDR3 size: 13 residues. Trimming shortened V by 11 bases and J by 7 bases, and 19 bases separated the two germline ends. Here the CDR3 DNA reads TGTGCCCGCTGCTTAGAATTCTCATATACGCAGTATTTT. Translated, it gives CARCLEFSYTQYF.

Comment on this clone: A read error may produce the germline difference seen at one junction end. The V call is TRBV11-3, the J call TRBJ1-1; 8 nucleotides match TRBD1. CDR3 length: 16 amino acids. CDR1 and CDR2 (germline): SGHNT, YENEEA. CDR3: CASSPGQAHMKTEAFF. CDR3 coding DNA: TGTGCCAGCAGCCCGGGACAGGCCCATATGAAGACTGAAGCTTTCTTT.

The table lists this clone with a count of one. The chain recombines TRBV3-1 with TRBJ2-7; no definite D call. CDR1 LGHDT and CDR2 YNNKEL come from the germline V gene (reference sequence). This CDR3 is 17 amino acids long. Trimming took 0 bases from V and 0 from J, leaving 15 bases between them. The CDR3 here is CASSQDTGRLSSYEQYF. CDR3 in DNA: TGTGCCAGCAGCCAAGATACGGGCAGGTTGAGCTCCTACGAGCAGTACTTC.

This clone has a count of ten or more. The rearrangement links TRBV20-1 to TRBJ2-3; D call uncertain. This CDR3 is built from 12 residues. The germline V gene has CDR1 DFQATT and CDR2 SNEGSKA (reference sequence). V was shortened by 4 bases and J by 7 bases, with 12 bases between the two germline ends. As DNA, the CDR3 is TGCAGTGCTAAGGCTCCTGCGAATACGCAGTATTTT. Encoded protein: CSAKAPANTQYF.

The chain employs TRBV7-8 and TRBJ2-3, with 10 bases matching TRBD1. This CDR3 spans 15 amino acids. J lost 5 bases, V lost 4 bases, and 6 bases had no gene match. Germline V CDR1 and CDR2: SGHVS, FQNEAQ. CDR3 protein: CASSSTGGREDTQYF. Written as DNA, the CDR3 is TGTGCCAGCAGCTCGACAGGGGGCCGGGAAGATACGCAGTATTTT. Looking up the rest from reference TRBV7-8 and TRBJ2-3 gives the full variable domain: GAGVSQSPRYKVAKRGQDVALRCDPISGHVSLFWYQQALGQGPEFLTYFQNEAQLDKSGLPSDRFFAERPEGSVSTLKIQRTQQEDSAVYLCASSSTGGREDTQYFGPGTRLTVL.

Comments on this clone: One junction end does not reproduce the germline sequence, and a read error may be involved. The chain joins TRBV7-2 to TRBJ2-7, with D perhaps TRBD2 (5 bases). Germline V gene lookup returns CDR1 SGHTA and CDR2 FQGNSA. The CDR3 extends over 13 amino acids. The CDR3 DNA reads as TGTGTCAGCATCCGGGCTAATGCGGGTGAGCAGTACTTC. It encodes CVSIRANAGEQYF.

This clone rates as medium-sized (0.01 to 0.1%). This chain joins TRBV24-1 and TRBJ1-3; TRBD1 matches at 11 bases. Trimming removed 4 bases from V and 3 bases from J; junction bases left unmatched: 16. This CDR3 has 20 amino acids. Germline V gene lookup returns CDR1 KGHDR and CDR2 SFDVKD. CDR3: CATSDYTRTGGVGGGNTIYF. The CDR3 coding sequence is TGTGCCACCAGTGACTATACTCGGACAGGGGGCGTTGGAGGTGGAAACACCATATATTTT.

This clone was recorded a few times. The chain joins TRBV19 to TRBJ2-7; D may match TRBD1 or TRBD2 (5 bases each). The CDR3 length is 14 residues. Germline lookup yields CDR1 LNHDA and CDR2 SQIVND (reference sequence). V lost 4 bases and J 3 bases, leaving 13 bases between the germline ends. The CDR3 region has the DNA TGTGCCAGTAGTACCTCCGGGACGGGCTACGAGCAGTACTTC. It yields the protein CASSTSGTGYEQYF.